Reported below is one TCR beta chain. Trimming removed 0 bases from V and 9 bases from J; junction bases left unmatched: 9. CDR1 is SGHTA, CDR2 FQGNSA, per germline. The CDR3 contains 16 residues. Cohort 3 donors were reported recovered after two negative PCRs, clearance, or symptom resolution. The repertoire was sequenced with immunoSEQ multiplex PCR; TCRdb's copy has only in-frame clones and lacks some. The data show about 300,000 clones, about nine tenths seen once. These data are taken from a study of blood T cell repertoires in COVID-19. Sequencing input: PBMCs or T cells enriched from blood (not recorded which). The receptor was derived from a woman aged 18-29 years who had recovered from COVID-19. This rearrangement joins TRBV7-2 to TRBJ1-4, with TRBD1 matching 8 bases. The CDR3 nucleotides read TGTGCCAGCAGCTTAGCGCCTACAGGGGGGGGGAAAAAACTGTTTTTT. It encodes CASSLAPTGGGKKLFF.